The T cell receptor beta chain described here comes from a study of T cells after yellow fever vaccination. Study-wide background: For low cell numbers, libraries were made with SMART-Seq v4 Ultra Low Input. Study observations and caveats: The study re-detected most primary-vaccination clones after the booster (roughly 96% CD4, approximately 88% CD8). Some clonotypes, a small share, were shared between CD4 and CD8 compartments.

The TCR cDNA carried a universal primer site and UMIs from 5'RACE template switching. TCRdb analysed the 5' RACE reads with MiXCR anew, one entry per CDR3 protein. Found here are about 96,000 distinct CDR3 sequences, under 9% of them singletons; the top ten hold around 17%. There are 14 residues in the CDR3. The germline CDR1 and CDR2 sequences are SNHLY and FYNNEI. The V and J ends lost 4 bases and 7 bases, in that order; junction bases with no gene match: 6. The source of this sequence is a man younger than 30 who received the YFV17D yellow fever vaccine. The chain uses TRBV2 and TRBJ2-1; 8 bases are shared with TRBD2. This specimen consisted of CD8+ T cells not binding an NS4B(214-222) dextramer, sorted from PBMCs, obtained roughly 14 days after the first yellow fever vaccination. CDR3 in amino acids: CASSAGTRRNEQFF. In DNA form, the CDR3 reads TGTGCCAGCAGTGCGGGGACTAGGAGGAATGAGCAGTTCTTC.